This T cell receptor (beta chain) came from a study of patients and donors after allogeneic stem cell transplantation. From the RT-PCR reads, TCRdb called clonotypes with MiXCR, one entry per CDR3 protein. The profile shows a few hundred thousand distinct CDR3 sequences, less than 50% of them singletons. The table lists this clonotype with a few counts. The CDR3 consists of 12 residues. The J segment lost 5 bases and the V segment lost 8 bases, leaving 3 bases of the junction unmatched. The V gene's germline CDR1 is MDHEN and CDR2 SYDVKM. This chain links TRBV28 with TRBJ1-1, with 9 bases fitting TRBD1. This clonotype was sampled from a human donor who was either an allogeneic HSCT recipient or a stem cell or donor lymphocyte infusion donor (not recorded which). It is not recorded whose cells these are; they may come from a transplant donor. The sequencing sample was made of blood, either unsorted or a sorted T cell fraction (not recorded which). The CDR3 DNA reads as TGTGCCAGCGGACAGGGGCGAACTGAAGCTTTCTTT. Amino acids: CASGQGRTEAFF.